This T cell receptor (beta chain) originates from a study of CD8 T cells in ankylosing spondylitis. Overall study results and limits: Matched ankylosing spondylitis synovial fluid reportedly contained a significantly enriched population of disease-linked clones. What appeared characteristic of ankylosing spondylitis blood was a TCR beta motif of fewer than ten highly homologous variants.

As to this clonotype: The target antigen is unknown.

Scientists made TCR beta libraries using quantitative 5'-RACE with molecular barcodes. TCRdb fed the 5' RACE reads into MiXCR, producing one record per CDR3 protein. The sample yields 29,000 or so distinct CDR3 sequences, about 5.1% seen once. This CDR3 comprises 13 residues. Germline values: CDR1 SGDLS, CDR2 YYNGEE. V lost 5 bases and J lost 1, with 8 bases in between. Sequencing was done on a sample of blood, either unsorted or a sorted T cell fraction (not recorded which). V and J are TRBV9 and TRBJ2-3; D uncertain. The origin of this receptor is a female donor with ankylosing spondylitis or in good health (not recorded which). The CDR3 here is CASSVVGTDTQYF. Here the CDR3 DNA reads TGTGCCAGCAGTGTGGTCGGCACAGATACGCAGTATTTT.